This record covers a single T cell receptor beta chain. This specimen belongs to a study of blood T cell repertoires in COVID-19. About the research overall: COVID-19 samples collected from the United States, Italy and Spain covered acute and convalescent phases. Sample material is recorded as cDNA or gDNA derived from T cells, B-cell-depleted T cells, or PBMCs.

CDR3 length equals 16 residues. Trimming removed 4 bases from V and 0 bases from J; junction bases left unmatched: 1. CDR1 and CDR2 from the germline V gene are KGHSH and LQKENI. As handled by the study authors: Amplifying reference gene primers gave estimates of nucleated cell counts. Here immunoSEQ multiplex PCR was the method, and the copy in TCRdb shows in-frame clones only, minus some. D and trimming were read from the DNA, whereas the V and J calls and clone size are those reported in that table. The profile shows roughly 130,000 clones, about four fifths of them singletons. The clonotype was recovered from a woman aged 50 to 65 with acute or convalescent COVID-19. The rearrangement links TRBV18 to TRBJ1-6; 9 nucleotides align to TRBD1. The sequenced sample consisted of peripheral blood. The CDR3 DNA follows: TGTGCCAGCTCACAACAGGGGGCCTCCTATAATTCACCCCTCCACTTT. Translation: CASSQQGASYNSPLHF.